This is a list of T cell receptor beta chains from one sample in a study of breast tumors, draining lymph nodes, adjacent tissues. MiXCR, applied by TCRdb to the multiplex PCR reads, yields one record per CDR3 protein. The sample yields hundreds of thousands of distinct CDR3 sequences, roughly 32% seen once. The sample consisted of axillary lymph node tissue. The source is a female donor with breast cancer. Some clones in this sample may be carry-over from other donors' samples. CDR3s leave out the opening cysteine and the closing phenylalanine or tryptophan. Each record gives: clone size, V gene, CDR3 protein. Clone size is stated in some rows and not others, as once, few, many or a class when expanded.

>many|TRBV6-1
ASDLGQVGKEQY
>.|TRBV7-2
ASSSRGADTQY
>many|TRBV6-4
ASSDSTAFKYEQY
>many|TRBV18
ASSQNKIEKLF
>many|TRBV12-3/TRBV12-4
ASSLLAWGEQF
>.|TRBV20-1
SARGFGGLYEKLF
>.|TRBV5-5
ASSPIETGAGNRSPLH
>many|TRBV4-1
ASSRTGRSNEKLF
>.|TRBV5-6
ASSISLAEGPGNIQY
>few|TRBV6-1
AVSRTGGAEQF